Presented here are 31 T cell receptor beta chains from one specimen sequenced in a study of shared clonotypes between healthy human individuals. Assay used: immunoSEQ multiplex PCR; TCRdb lists only in-frame clones, some missing. Of approximately 470,000 clones in the sample, 81% were seen once. Material: PBMCs. These receptors were collected from a woman aged 40 to 49 in good health. Some clones in this sample may be carry-over from other donors' samples.

A word on this clone: One base separates it from a far larger clone, so it is likely a read error. The CDR3 loop is CASSGTPRGAQYF. CDR3 in DNA: TGTGCCAGCTCCGGGACTCCCAGGGGCGCCCAGTACTTC. The V gene is TRBV27, the J gene TRBJ2-5; D tentatively reads TRBD1 or TRBD2 (6 bases each). Germline CDR1 is MNHEY and CDR2 is SMNVEV (reference sequence). This CDR3 has 13 residues. V lost 8 bases, J lost 9 bases, and 19 bases lay in between.

The J gene is TRBJ1-1, the V gene TRBV28, with a tentative D call TRBD1 (6 bases). Germline CDR1 MDHEN, CDR2 SYDVKM. The CDR3 has 13 residues. The V end was cut by 5 bases, the J end by 3 bases, with 10 bases between. The CDR3 loop reads CASSAPGDTEAFF. For the CDR3, the DNA is TGTGCCAGCAGTGCCCCAGGGGACACTGAAGCTTTCTTT.

J is TRBJ2-1 and V is TRBV10-3; TRBD2 agrees at 9 bases. Germline V gives CDR1 ENHRY, CDR2 SYGVKD. V shed 4 bases and J 8 bases; nucleotides not matched to a gene: 6. The CDR3 is 14 residues long. CDR3 nucleotides: TGTGCCATCAGTGCTCTAGCGGGATTAGATGAGCAGTTCTTC. This gives the protein CAISALAGLDEQFF.

J is TRBJ1-1 and V is TRBV30; 11 bases are shared with TRBD1. This CDR3 is 15 amino acids long. V shed 3 bases, J shed 7 bases, and the junction held 10 bases outside the gene matches. Germline-derived CDR1 and CDR2 are GTSNPN and SVGIG (reference sequence). CDR3 in DNA: TGTGCCTGGAGCGGCCACCTCGGGACAGGGGGTGAAGCTTTCTTT. It translates to CAWSGHLGTGGEAFF.

The rearrangement uses TRBV11-2 and TRBJ1-1; D is perhaps TRBD1 (6 bases). CDR1 and CDR2 (germline): SGHAT, FQNNGV. The CDR3 consists of 13 residues. Trimming took off 5 bases at V and 6 bases at J, with 13 bases between the two ends. This chain's CDR3 is CASSPTGLAEAFF. For the CDR3, the DNA is TGTGCCAGCAGCCCGACAGGTTTGGCTGAAGCTTTCTTT.

The rearrangement joins TRBV2 to TRBJ1-4, with 7 positions matching TRBD1. V lost 6 bases and J lost 7; bases outside the gene matches: 11. The CDR3 covers 15 residues. Germline V gene lookup returns CDR1 SNHLY and CDR2 FYNNEI. The CDR3 here is CASSERQGNVEKLFF. The CDR3 coding sequence is TGTGCCAGCAGCGAAAGACAGGGTAATGTTGAAAAACTGTTTTTT.

This rearrangement joins TRBV27 to TRBJ1-3; D gene uncertain. The V end was cut by 6 bases, the J end by 0 bases, with 9 bases between. The CDR3 has 14 amino acids. Germline values: CDR1 MNHEY, CDR2 SMNVEV (reference sequence). CDR3 DNA: TGTGCCAGCAGCCCGATAAGCTCTGGAAACACCATATATTTT. As protein: CASSPISSGNTIYF.

This clone was found once. A far larger clone is one nucleotide away, so this likely arose from a read error. The CDR3 sequence: CASSPRGSGSSFHGQFF. The CDR3, as DNA: TGCGCCAGCAGCCCCCGGGGTAGCGGGAGTAGTTTCCATGGGCAGTTCTTC. The chain links TRBV4-1 to TRBJ2-1; 9 bases match TRBD2. The ends lost 4 bases at V and 12 bases at J; junction bases unmatched: 19. CDR3 length equals 17 residues. CDR1 and CDR2 (germline): MGHRA, YSYEKL.

This sequence joins TRBV28 and TRBJ2-4, with D unclear. Between the trimmed V and J ends, which lost 7 bases and 3 bases, there was a span of 16 bases. This CDR3 is 15 amino acids long. From germline, CDR1 is MDHEN and CDR2 SYDVKM. The CDR3 here is CASNPGVMVKNIQYF. Written as DNA, the CDR3 is TGTGCCAGCAACCCTGGGGTAATGGTCAAAAACATTCAGTACTTC.

The gene calls are TRBV7-2 and TRBJ2-1; TRBD2 is a possible D gene (6 bases). Deletions cut 2 bases from V and 0 bases from J, with 17 bases between. Germline-derived CDR1 and CDR2 are SGHTA and FQGNSA. CDR3 size: 18 residues. In DNA form, the CDR3 reads TGTGCCAGCAGCTTAAGGTTGGGGACTGCGAGCTCCTACAATGAGCAGTTCTTC. This translates into CASSLRLGTASSYNEQFF. Together with reference TRBV7-2 and TRBJ2-1, the CDR3 gives the full variable domain: GAGVSQSPSNKVTEKGKDVELRCDPISGHTALYWYRQSLGQGLEFLIYFQGNSAPDKSGLPSDRFSAERTGGSVSTLTIQRTQQEDSAVYLCASSLRLGTASSYNEQFFGPGTRLTVL.

The gene calls are TRBV9 and TRBJ2-3, with a tentative D call TRBD2 (5 bases). CDR3 length equals 17 residues. V was cut by 3 bases and J by 2 bases, with 19 bases left in between. Germline V gives CDR1 SGDLS, CDR2 YYNGEE. CDR3 loop: CASSDPPGELNTDTQYF. As DNA, the CDR3 is TGTGCCAGCAGCGACCCTCCTGGGGAGCTTAACACAGATACGCAGTATTTT.

The CDR3 DNA sequence: TGTGCCTGGAAACCACAGGGGCCCACTGAAGCTTTCTTT. This codes for CAWKPQGPTEAFF. The chain couples TRBV30 to TRBJ1-1; the match to TRBD1 covers 7 bases. V shed 4 bases, J shed 4 bases, and the junction held 6 bases outside the gene matches. This CDR3 spans 13 amino acids. Germline CDR1 is GTSNPN and CDR2 is SVGIG (reference sequence). The whole variable domain, remainder taken from reference TRBV30 and TRBJ1-1, is SQTIHQWPATLVQPVGSPLSLECTVEGTSNPNLYWYRQAAGRGLQLLFYSVGIGQISSEVPQNLSASRPQDRQFILSSKKLLLSDSGFYLCAWKPQGPTEAFFGQGTRLTVV.

About this clone: This sequence is one base from a far larger clone and is likely a read error. The chain carries TRBV30 and TRBJ2-2; D unresolved. The ends were cut back, 1 base at V and 7 bases at J, with 10 bases in the middle. The length of the CDR3 is 13 residues. Per the germline V gene, CDR1 is GTSNPN and CDR2 is SVGIG (reference sequence). CDR3 loop: CAWSGRRVGELFF. CDR3 nucleotide sequence: TGTGCCTGGAGTGGCCGGCGTGTCGGGGAGCTGTTTTTT.

This clone was detected a few times. This sequence joins TRBV29-1 and TRBJ1-1; D ambiguous. The V gene lost 6 bases and the J gene lost 1 base, with 15 bases spanning the gap. The V gene's germline CDR1 is SQVTM and CDR2 ANQGSEA. The CDR3 runs 14 residues. CDR3 nucleotides: TGCAGCGTCGTCGGAGGGCGGGCGAACACTGAAGCTTTCTTT. The encoded protein is CSVVGGRANTEAFF.

Details on this clone: One end of the junction varies from germline; a read error may be responsible. The chain joins TRBV9 to TRBJ2-1; TRBD2 matches at 10 bases. The CDR3 has 15 residues. Germline V gives CDR1 SGDLS, CDR2 YYNGEE. The CDR3 is CASGVYGTSVNEQFF. CDR3 DNA: TGTGCCAGCGGCGTATACGGGACTAGCGTCAATGAGCAGTTCTTC.

The chain uses TRBV29-1 and TRBJ1-1; D gene ambiguous. CDR1 and CDR2 (germline): SQVTM, ANQGSEA. With 4 bases removed from V and 5 bases from J, the gap between germline ends came to 8 bases. This CDR3 is built from 11 residues. The CDR3 DNA sequence: TGCAGCGTTGGGGAAGGGACTGAAGCTTTCTTT. Protein: CSVGEGTEAFF.

This sequence joins TRBV27 and TRBJ2-7; 9 bases fit TRBD1. The CDR3 consists of 14 residues. V lost 6 bases to trimming and J lost 0 bases; unmatched junction nucleotides: 3. Germline-derived CDR1 and CDR2 are MNHEY and SMNVEV (reference sequence). The CDR3 nucleotides are TGTGCCAGCAGCGGGACAGGGAGCTCCTACGAGCAGTACTTC. It translates to CASSGTGSSYEQYF.

This rearrangement joins TRBV19 to TRBJ1-2; D is possibly TRBD1 (6 bases). The CDR3 loop spans 14 amino acids. From germline, CDR1 is LNHDA and CDR2 SQIVND (reference sequence). V was cut by 9 bases and J by 8 bases, with 22 bases left in between. DNA for the CDR3: TGTGCCAGCATGCTCCCGGGACATGACGACGGCTACACCTTC. Its protein is CASMLPGHDDGYTF.

The chain joins TRBV10-3 to TRBJ1-1, with 8 bases fitting TRBD1. V was pared by 2 bases and J by 4 bases, with 3 bases of the junction left unmatched. This CDR3 comprises 14 residues. Germline V gene lookup returns CDR1 ENHRY and CDR2 SYGVKD. Here the CDR3 DNA reads TGTGCCATCAGTGAGGACAGGGGCGTCACTGAAGCTTTCTTT. This gives the protein CAISEDRGVTEAFF.

About this clone itself: This sequence is one base from a far larger clone and is likely a read error. Other nucleotide sequences in the sample specify the same CDR3. V is TRBV6-1 and J is TRBJ2-1; 9 bases agree with TRBD1. Germline V gene sequence: CDR1 MNHNS, CDR2 SASEGT. The CDR3 spans 16 residues. The CDR3 here is CASSESPGQGKDEQFF. The CDR3 nucleotides are TGCGCCAGCAGTGAATCTCCGGGACAGGGCAAGGATGAGCAGTTCTTC.

This clone was seen only a few times. A read error likely explains this, since a far larger clone differs by one base. The J gene is TRBJ2-2, the V gene TRBV27, with a possible D match to TRBD1 (5 bases). Germline V gene sequence: CDR1 MNHEY, CDR2 SMNVEV (reference sequence). The CDR3 runs 14 residues. The CDR3, as DNA: TGTGCCAGCAGTTCCTCGACAGTCACCTGGGAGCTGTTTTTT. Translating it yields CASSSSTVTWELFF.

For this clone: A far bigger clonotype differs at one base, so this is likely a read error. The identical CDR3 is also encoded by other nucleotide sequences in the sample. The J gene is TRBJ2-1, the V gene TRBV11-3; 14 nucleotides align to TRBD2. The length of the CDR3 is 16 residues. Germline loops: CDR1 SGHNT, CDR2 YENEEA. Here the CDR3 reads CASSLKGLAGVNEQFF. The CDR3 DNA sequence: TGTGCCAGTAGCTTAAAGGGACTAGCGGGAGTCAATGAGCAGTTCTTC.

About this clone: This sequence is one base from a far larger clone and is likely a read error. The same CDR3 arises from other DNA sequences in this sample as well. The chain employs TRBV11-2 and TRBJ2-5, with D possibly being TRBD1 (6 bases). The DNA matches TRBJ2-7 better at its end, which makes the J call doubtful. This CDR3 has 15 residues. Germline V gene sequence: CDR1 SGHAT, CDR2 FQNNGV. The CDR3 spells CASSRTGLPVNEQYF. CDR3 nucleotides: TGTGCCAGCAGCCGAACAGGGCTCCCAGTGAACGAGCAGTACTTC.

Comment on this clone: It differs at one base from a far larger clone, so likely a read error. CDR3 bases: TGTGCCAGCAGCTTGGGCAGCACCTACGAGCAGTACTTC. This sequence encodes CASSLGSTYEQYF. V gene TRBV7-9 combines with J gene TRBJ2-7; the D is unclear. The V gene lost 3 bases and the J gene lost 2 bases, with 8 bases spanning the gap. Germline V gives CDR1 SEHNR, CDR2 FQNEAQ (reference sequence). The CDR3 contains 13 residues.

The gene calls are TRBV10-3 and TRBJ2-1; TRBD2 matches 12 bases. V was pared by 4 bases and J by 8 bases, with 3 bases of the junction left unmatched. This CDR3 contains 14 residues. Germline-derived CDR1 and CDR2 are ENHRY and SYGVKD. The CDR3 nucleotides are TGTGCCATCAGTGGACTAGCGGGAGTGGATGAGCAGTTCTTC. Translating it yields CAISGLAGVDEQFF.

This clone showed up just a few times. The rearrangement links TRBV6-5 to TRBJ1-4, with D maybe TRBD1 (5 bases). The germline V gene encodes CDR1 MNHEY and CDR2 SVGAGI. Trimming shortened V by 0 bases and J by 6 bases, and 11 bases separated the two germline ends. This CDR3 contains 15 residues. The CDR3 loop is CASSYSPGLDEKLFF. CDR3 nucleotide sequence: TGTGCCAGCAGTTACTCCCCAGGGCTCGATGAAAAACTGTTTTTT.

The chain joins TRBV6-1 to TRBJ1-1; D possibly corresponds to TRBD1 (5 bases). This CDR3 is built from 13 residues. CDR1 and CDR2 from the germline V gene are MNHNS and SASEGT. V lost 4 bases and J lost 3, with 9 bases in between. This chain's CDR3 is CASSVGQDTEAFF. As DNA, the CDR3 is TGTGCCAGCAGTGTGGGGCAGGACACTGAAGCTTTCTTT.

This clone was recorded once. The J gene is TRBJ2-3, the V gene TRBV7-4; D tentatively fits TRBD1 or TRBD2 (5 bases each). The CDR3 contains 14 residues. V lost 6 bases, J lost 3 bases, and 13 bases lay in between. Germline CDR1 is SGHVT and CDR2 is SQSDAQ. The DNA of the CDR3 is TGTGCCAGCAGTCTAGAGGGACCGACAGATACGCAGTATTTT. Translation gives CASSLEGPTDTQYF.

The chain uses TRBV11-2 and TRBJ1-5; D remains unclear. The CDR3 contains 12 residues. CDR1 SGHAT and CDR2 FQNNGV come from the germline V gene. Between the trimmed V and J ends, which lost 3 bases and 4 bases, there was a span of 4 bases. The CDR3, as DNA: TGTGCCAGCAGCTTCGCGAATCAGCCCCAGCATTTT. Translation gives CASSFANQPQHF.

The chain employs TRBV29-1 and TRBJ2-7, with TRBD2 matching 7 bases. The junction had 11 bases not matched to a gene; V was cut back by 0 bases and J by 6 bases. Germline V gene lookup returns CDR1 SQVTM and CDR2 ANQGSEA. The CDR3 is 15 residues long. CDR3 residues: CSVEDTPSGRAEQYF. The CDR3 coding sequence is TGCAGCGTTGAAGATACCCCTAGCGGAAGGGCCGAGCAGTACTTC.

The chain links TRBV9 to TRBJ2-7; 8 bases align to TRBD1. Germline values: CDR1 SGDLS, CDR2 YYNGEE. V shed 1 base, J shed 2 bases, and the junction held 8 bases outside the gene matches. The CDR3 length is 16 residues. The CDR3 spells CASSVLPGTGTYEQYF. CDR3 sequence (DNA): TGTGCCAGCAGCGTACTGCCCGGGACAGGAACCTACGAGCAGTACTTC.